The 20 T cell receptor beta chains reported below all come from one sample, sequenced in a study of identical twins. TCRdb fed the 5' RACE reads into MiXCR, producing one record per CDR3 protein. The profile covers 550,000 to 800,000 distinct CDR3 sequences, with just over 7% appearing a single time and about 1.6% taken by the ten largest. These data also featured in a second study, about yellow fever vaccine responses in identical twins.

The sample comprised PBMCs. The receptor source for this set is a young woman in good health.

V usage is TRBV10-2 and J usage is TRBJ2-3; 9 bases match TRBD2. The trim removed 4 bases at V and 4 bases at J, leaving 9 bases unmatched. Per the germline V gene, CDR1 is WSHSY and CDR2 is SAAADI. The CDR3 loop spans 16 amino acids. The CDR3 DNA reads as TGCGCCAGCAGTGTCGGGGCTAGCGGGGAGGCAGATACGCAGTATTTT. Protein sequence: CASSVGASGEADTQYF.

This clonotype was recorded a few times. A read error may account for a junction end that differs from germline. The rearrangement links TRBV5-1 to TRBJ2-1, with 9 bases aligning to TRBD2. This CDR3 contains 12 residues. CDR1 is SGHRS and CDR2 is YFSETQ in the germline V gene. CDR3 amino acids: CASSPLREGLVF. The CDR3 DNA is TGCGCCAGCAGCCCCCTGCGGGAGGGCCTGGTCTTC.

This clonotype turned up a few times. The chain is built from TRBV20-1 and TRBJ2-1, with D possibly matching TRBD2 (6 bases). CDR3 length: 15 amino acids. Germline V gives CDR1 DFQATT, CDR2 SNEGSKA (reference sequence). With 0 bases removed from V and 2 bases from J, the gap between germline ends came to 11 bases. The CDR3 sequence: CSARDSRDPYNEQFF. CDR3 DNA: TGCAGTGCTAGAGACTCGCGGGACCCCTACAATGAGCAGTTCTTC.

The chain uses TRBV20-1 and TRBJ2-2, with 9 bases that match TRBD2. After removal of 5 bases from V and 5 bases from J, the junction contained 6 bases not matched to a gene. This CDR3 spans 14 amino acids. Germline CDR1 reads DFQATT; CDR2 reads SNEGSKA (reference sequence). CDR3 coding DNA: TGCAGTGCTTTAGCGGGAGAGAGGACCGGGGAGCTGTTTTTT. It yields the protein CSALAGERTGELFF.

The chain links TRBV20-1 to TRBJ2-3, with 9 positions matching TRBD2. J lost 0 bases, V lost 4 bases, and 5 bases had no gene match. Germline CDR1 DFQATT, CDR2 SNEGSKA (reference sequence). The CDR3 is 15 amino acids. DNA for the CDR3: TGCAGTGCTACTAGACTAGCGGAAAGCACAGATACGCAGTATTTT. Encoded protein: CSATRLAESTDTQYF.

The V and J genes are TRBV7-9 and TRBJ2-1; D is ambiguous. From germline, CDR1 is SEHNR and CDR2 FQNEAQ (reference sequence). The CDR3 loop spans 11 amino acids. The V end was cut by 5 bases, the J end by 8 bases, with 7 bases between. DNA for the CDR3: TGTGCCAGCAGCGACACGTATGAGCAGTTCTTC. Translated, it gives CASSDTYEQFF.

The chain links TRBV12-3 or TRBV12-4 to TRBJ2-1; 7 positions match TRBD1. This CDR3 has 14 amino acids. V shed 5 bases, J shed 15 bases, and the junction held 16 bases outside the gene matches. The CDR3 reads CASSIPRDSSRRFF. CDR3 sequence (DNA): TGTGCCAGCAGTATCCCCCGGGACAGCTCTCGCCGGTTCTTC.

This clonotype was detected many times. The chain uses TRBV5-1 and TRBJ2-7, with TRBD1 matching 8 bases. This CDR3 has 15 residues. Unmatched junction bases numbered 11, after V lost 5 bases and J lost 4 bases. CDR1 and CDR2 from the germline V gene are SGHRS and YFSETQ. The CDR3 sequence is CASRASTGESYEQYF. The CDR3 bases are TGCGCCAGCAGAGCCTCGACAGGGGAGAGTTACGAGCAGTACTTC.

This clonotype was counted only a few times. V usage is TRBV6-5 and J usage is TRBJ2-1; no firm D call. V lost 2 bases and J lost 7, with 6 bases in between. Germline CDR1 is MNHEY and CDR2 is SVGAGI. This CDR3 contains 12 residues. The CDR3 DNA reads as TGTGCCAGCAGTTACAGGGATAATGAGCAGTTCTTC. This translates into CASSYRDNEQFF.

This clonotype was counted only a few times. The genes are TRBV20-1 and TRBJ1-4; tentatively, D is TRBD1 (5 bases). The germline V gene encodes CDR1 DFQATT and CDR2 SNEGSKA (reference sequence). The V gene lost 3 bases and the J gene lost 12 bases, with 17 bases spanning the gap. The CDR3 covers 13 residues. The CDR3 DNA reads TGCAGTGCTAGTCAGGGTTCAGAAAGGGAACTGTTTTTT. It specifies CSASQGSERELFF.

This clonotype has a handful of counts. The genes are TRBV24-1 and TRBJ2-5; maybe TRBD1 (5 bases). The CDR3 covers 15 residues. The germline V and J ends were trimmed by 4 bases and 1 base, with 12 bases remaining between them. Per the germline V gene, CDR1 is KGHDR and CDR2 is SFDVKD. CDR3 residues: CATSEDAGLQETQYF. CDR3 in DNA: TGTGCCACCAGTGAAGACGCAGGGCTCCAAGAGACCCAGTACTTC.

This sequence joins TRBV5-5 and TRBJ2-1, with 7 bases fitting TRBD1. Germline V lookup: CDR1 SGHKS, CDR2 YYEKEE (reference sequence). This CDR3 has 15 amino acids. J lost 4 bases, V lost 2 bases, and 6 bases had no gene match. DNA for the CDR3: TGTGCCAGCAGCTTACCACAGGGGAGTTACAATGAGCAGTTCTTC. It specifies CASSLPQGSYNEQFF.

A few counts support this clonotype. The chain carries TRBV9 and TRBJ2-5; D unclear. The CDR3 totals 15 residues. With 1 base removed from V and 2 bases from J, the gap between germline ends came to 12 bases. Germline V CDR1 and CDR2: SGDLS, YYNGEE. In DNA, the CDR3 is TGTGCCAGCAGCGTAACTCCGCAAAATCAAGAGACCCAGTACTTC. Its translation: CASSVTPQNQETQYF.

This clonotype appeared many times. The chain is built from TRBV2 and TRBJ2-7, with TRBD1 matching over 9 bases. CDR1 SNHLY and CDR2 FYNNEI come from the germline V gene. CDR3 length equals 13 residues. V was clipped by 3 bases and J by 6 bases; unmatched bases: 3. CDR3 loop: CASSDGTGTEQYF. CDR3 nucleotide sequence: TGTGCCAGCAGTGACGGGACAGGGACCGAGCAGTACTTC. The entire variable domain, with the rest obtained from reference TRBV2 and TRBJ2-7, is as follows: EPEVTQTPSHQVTQMGQEVILRCVPISNHLYFYWYRQILGQKVEFLVSFYNNEISEKSEIFDDQFSVERPDGSNFTLKIRSTKLEDSAMYFCASSDGTGTEQYFGPGTRLTVT.

At least ten counts were recorded for this clonotype. The V gene is TRBV20-1, the J gene TRBJ2-1; TRBD2 agrees at 13 bases. The CDR3 has 16 amino acids. CDR1 and CDR2 (germline): DFQATT, SNEGSKA (reference sequence). Germline trimming cut 5 bases from V and 16 bases from J; bases unmatched to any gene: 20. The CDR3 DNA sequence: TGCAGTGCTGGAACCGGACTAGCGGGAGCGAGTTGGGCACAATTCTTC. Protein: CSAGTGLAGASWAQFF.

The table lists this clonotype with a few counts. The V call is TRBV10-3, the J call TRBJ2-7; the match to TRBD2 covers 9 bases. This CDR3 has 14 residues. In germline, CDR1 is ENHRY, CDR2 SYGVKD. With V trimmed by 5 bases and J by 0 bases, 2 bases remained unmatched. Here the CDR3 reads CAISLAGASYEQYF. CDR3 DNA sequence: TGTGCCATCAGTTTAGCGGGAGCCTCCTACGAGCAGTACTTC.

This clonotype has only a few counts. J is TRBJ2-7 and V is TRBV6-1; 11 bases fit TRBD2. Trimming took 8 bases from V and 3 from J; bases not matched to a gene: 6. This CDR3 region has 14 residues. Per the germline V gene, CDR1 is MNHNS and CDR2 is SASEGT. DNA of the CDR3: TGTGCCAGCGCCTCCGGGACTAGCGGCTACGAGCAGTACTTC. Translated, it gives CASASGTSGYEQYF.

The table lists this clonotype with many counts. J is TRBJ2-7 and V is TRBV20-1; D is unresolved. The CDR3 has 12 amino acids. CDR1 is DFQATT, CDR2 SNEGSKA, per germline (reference sequence). The ends were cut back, 3 bases at V and 3 bases at J, with 9 bases in the middle. The CDR3 reads CSARDDRYEQYF. The CDR3 region has the DNA TGCAGTGCTAGGGACGACCGCTACGAGCAGTACTTC.

This rearrangement joins TRBV20-1 to TRBJ2-1, with 8 bases lining up with TRBD2. Germline CDR1 and CDR2: DFQATT and SNEGSKA (reference sequence). V trimming: 5 bases; J trimming: 4 bases; junction bases outside the gene matches: 4. The CDR3 sequence is 13 residues long. The CDR3 DNA is TGCAGTGCTGGAGCGGGGGAATACAATGAGCAGTTCTTC. This codes for CSAGAGEYNEQFF.

This clonotype appeared many times. The chain joins TRBV29-1 to TRBJ2-1; the match to TRBD1 covers 9 bases. Trimming at V came to 5 bases and at J to 7 bases, leaving 3 bases not matched to a gene. The CDR3 runs 12 residues. Germline CDR1 is SQVTM and CDR2 is ANQGSEA. The CDR3 reads CSVIQGANEQFF. The CDR3 coding sequence is TGCAGCGTTATACAGGGGGCGAATGAGCAGTTCTTC.